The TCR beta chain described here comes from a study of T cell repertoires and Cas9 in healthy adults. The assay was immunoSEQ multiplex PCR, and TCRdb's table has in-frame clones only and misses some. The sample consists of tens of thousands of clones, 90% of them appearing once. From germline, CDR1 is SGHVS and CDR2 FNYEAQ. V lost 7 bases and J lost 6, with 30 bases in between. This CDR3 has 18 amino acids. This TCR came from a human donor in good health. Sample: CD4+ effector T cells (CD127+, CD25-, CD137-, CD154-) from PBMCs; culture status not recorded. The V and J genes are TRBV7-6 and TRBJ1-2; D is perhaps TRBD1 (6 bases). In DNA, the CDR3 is TGTGCCAGCATCAGGAGGACTGGCAGTTCAGGGGCGATCAATGGCTACACCTTC. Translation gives CASIRRTGSSGAINGYTF.